This T cell receptor (beta chain) was recovered during a study of identifying expanded T cells in peripheral blood. During the collection period, no donor immune events like infections were recorded. Profiling relied on immunoSEQ multiplex PCR, and the TCRdb table lists in-frame clones only, not all of them. The sample lists 80,000 to 90,000 clones; approximately 91% were seen once. Germline assignment: CDR1 KGHSH and CDR2 LQKENI. V lost 8 bases to trimming and J lost 3 bases; unmatched junction nucleotides: 9. The CDR3 has 14 residues. The V call is TRBV18, the J call TRBJ2-7, with 8 bases that match TRBD2. This TCR derives from a person aged 18-70 years in good health. The sample consisted of blood. CDR3 DNA sequence: TGTGCCAGCAAGAGCGGGGGAGCAGACTACGAGCAGTACTTC. The encoded protein is CASKSGGADYEQYF. Supplemented by reference TRBV18 and TRBJ2-7, the full variable domain reads NAGVMQNPRHLVRRRGQEARLRCSPMKGHSHVYWYRQLPEEGLKFMVYLQKENIIDESGMPKERFSAEFPKEGPSILRIQQVVRGDSAAYFCASKSGGADYEQYFGPGTRLTVT.